The 5 T cell receptor beta chains presented below share a single source sample, sequenced in a study of a mutant IDH1 vaccine in newly diagnosed glioma. Time point given: week 11, during vaccination. Every single dose of the vaccine, 300 ug of mutant IDH1 20-mer peptide, came with topical imiquimod. The assay was immunoSEQ multiplex PCR, and TCRdb's table has in-frame clones only and misses some. The table records 100,000 to 150,000 clones, 80% of them present only once. Their antigen targets remain unknown. The sample in question was PBMCs, obtained from a glioma patient whose treatment included an IDH1 peptide vaccine. These receptors came from a man between 40 and 49 years old with glioma.

This clone was counted between two and nine times. The chain carries TRBV11-2 and TRBJ2-7; 11 positions match TRBD1. V trimming: 11 bases; J trimming: 5 bases; junction bases outside the gene matches: 5. Germline V gives CDR1 SGHAT, CDR2 FQNNGV. There are 12 residues in the CDR3. CDR3 DNA sequence: TGTGCCGTGGGACAGGGGGTCAACGAGCAGTACTTC. This translates into CAVGQGVNEQYF.

The chain joins TRBV11-2 to TRBJ2-5; D is unclear. CDR1 and CDR2 (germline): SGHAT, FQNNGV. The germline V and J ends were trimmed by 1 base and 4 bases, with 10 bases remaining between them. This CDR3 comprises 14 residues. The CDR3 spells CASSLGTPRETQYF. CDR3 DNA: TGTGCCAGCAGCTTAGGGACCCCAAGAGAGACCCAGTACTTC.

This rearrangement joins TRBV27 to TRBJ2-7; 9 bases are shared with TRBD1. The CDR3 consists of 16 residues. Germline V CDR1 and CDR2: MNHEY, SMNVEV (reference sequence). V lost 1 base to trimming and J lost 4 bases; unmatched junction nucleotides: 8. The CDR3 sequence is CASSLLAWDRAYEQYF. In DNA form, the CDR3 reads TGTGCCAGCAGTTTATTGGCCTGGGACAGGGCGTACGAGCAGTACTTC.

The J gene is TRBJ1-2, the V gene TRBV6-6; 8 bases map to TRBD1. The CDR3 sequence is 14 residues long. Germline trimming cut 6 bases from V and 2 bases from J; bases unmatched to any gene: 5. From germline, CDR1 is MNHNY and CDR2 SVGAGI (reference sequence). The CDR3 sequence is CASSSGQGNYGYTF. The CDR3 nucleotides read TGTGCCAGCAGCTCCGGACAGGGAAACTATGGCTACACCTTC.

V usage is TRBV9 and J usage is TRBJ2-2, with a possible D match to TRBD2 (5 bases). Trimming pared 0 bases from V and 7 bases from J, leaving 19 bases between. The CDR3 contains 17 residues. Germline V gene sequence: CDR1 SGDLS, CDR2 YYNGEE. The CDR3 DNA is TGTGCCAGCAGCGTAGATCGGGGAAAAATAAAGAACGGGGAGCTGTTTTTT. Translating it yields CASSVDRGKIKNGELFF.